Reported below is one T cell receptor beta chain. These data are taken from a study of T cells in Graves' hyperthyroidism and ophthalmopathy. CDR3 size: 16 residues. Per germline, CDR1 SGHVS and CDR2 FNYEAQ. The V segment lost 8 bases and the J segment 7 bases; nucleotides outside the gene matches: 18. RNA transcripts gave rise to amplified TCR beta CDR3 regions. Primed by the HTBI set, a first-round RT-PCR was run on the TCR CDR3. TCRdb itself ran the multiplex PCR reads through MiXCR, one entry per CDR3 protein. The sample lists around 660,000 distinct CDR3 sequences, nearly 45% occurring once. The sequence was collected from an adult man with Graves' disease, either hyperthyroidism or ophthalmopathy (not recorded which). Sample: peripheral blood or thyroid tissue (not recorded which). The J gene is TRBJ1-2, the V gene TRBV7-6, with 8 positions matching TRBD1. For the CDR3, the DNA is TGTGCCAGCGTCCCGGGACAGGATCTCCAAATCCTTGGCTACACCTTC. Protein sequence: CASVPGQDLQILGYTF.